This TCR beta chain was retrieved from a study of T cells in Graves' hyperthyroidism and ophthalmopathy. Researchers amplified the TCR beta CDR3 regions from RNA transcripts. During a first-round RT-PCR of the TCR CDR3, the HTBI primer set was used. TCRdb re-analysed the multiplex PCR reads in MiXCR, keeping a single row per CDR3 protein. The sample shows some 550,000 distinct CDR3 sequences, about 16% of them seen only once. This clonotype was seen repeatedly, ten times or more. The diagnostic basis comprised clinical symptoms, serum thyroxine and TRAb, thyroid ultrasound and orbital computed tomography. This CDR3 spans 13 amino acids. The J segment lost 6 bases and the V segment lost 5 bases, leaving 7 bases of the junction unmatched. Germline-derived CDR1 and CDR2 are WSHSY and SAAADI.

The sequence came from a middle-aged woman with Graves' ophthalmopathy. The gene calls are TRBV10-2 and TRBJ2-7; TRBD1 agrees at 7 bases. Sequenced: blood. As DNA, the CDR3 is TGCGCCAGCAGTACTGACAGGGTTCGCGAGCAGTACTTC. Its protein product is CASSTDRVREQYF.